These 19 T cell receptor beta chains were all obtained from the same sample, sequenced in a study of PD-L1 blockade in urothelial cancer. Sequencing was performed with immunoSEQ multiplex PCR; in TCRdb, only in-frame clones are kept and a portion is missing. The data contain some 27,000 clones, around 75% of them singletons. The sequenced sample was PBMCs, obtained around atezolizumab (anti-PD-L1) treatment. Receptor source: a middle-aged man with urothelial cancer.

This chain joins TRBV7-3 and TRBJ2-2; tentative D call: TRBD1 (5 bases). The germline V and J ends were trimmed by 5 bases and 6 bases, with 13 bases remaining between them. Germline CDR1 reads SGHTA; CDR2 reads FQGTGA. This CDR3 region has 14 residues. CDR3 DNA: TGTGCCAGCAGCCCGACGACAGTTGCCGGGGAGCTGTTTTTT. It specifies CASSPTTVAGELFF.

This clone was observed a few times. This chain's CDR3 is CASSRGRAKETQYF. The CDR3 DNA is TGTGCCAGCAGCCGCGGGAGGGCCAAGGAGACCCAGTACTTC. The genes are TRBV2 and TRBJ2-5, with 9 bases identical to TRBD2. CDR1 is SNHLY, CDR2 FYNNEI, per germline. There are 14 residues in the CDR3. The J segment lost 5 bases and the V segment lost 6 bases, leaving 7 bases of the junction unmatched.

This clone was counted once. The V and J genes are TRBV1 and TRBJ2-3; the table's TRBD1 call for D was not verified on the DNA. TRBV1 is annotated as a pseudogene. The CDR3 has 20 residues. As DNA, the CDR3 is TGCACCAGCAGCCAAAGTGAATATGAATCGGGCCTACGACCAGGGTATACGCAGTATTTT. It translates to CTSSQSEYESGLRPGYTQYF.

V gene TRBV7-9 combines with J gene TRBJ1-1, with 7 bases fitting TRBD1. Germline V lookup: CDR1 SEHNR, CDR2 FQNEAQ (reference sequence). J lost 5 bases, V lost 4 bases, and 4 bases had no gene match. This CDR3 is built from 13 residues. For the CDR3, the DNA is TGTGCCAGCAGCTATCGACAGGGTACTGAAGCTTTCTTT. This gives the protein CASSYRQGTEAFF.

This clone came up once. A junction end diverges from the germline sequence, so it may reflect a read error. The rearrangement joins TRBV11-2 to TRBJ2-5, with a weak D call TRBD2 (6 bases). CDR3 length: 15 residues. CDR1 is SGHAT, CDR2 FQNNGV, per germline. The CDR3 spells CASRLGRGKQETQYF. The CDR3 DNA follows: TGTGCCAGCAGGTTAGGGCGGGGAAAGCAAGAGACCCAGTACTTC. Based on the CDR3 plus reference TRBV11-2 and TRBJ2-5, the full variable domain is EAGVAQSPRYKIIEKRQSVAFWCNPISGHATLYWYQQILGQGPKLLIQFQNNGVVDDSQLPKDRFSAERLKGVDSTLKIQPAKLEDSAVYLCASRLGRGKQETQYFGPGTRLLVL.

V is TRBV2 and J is TRBJ1-6; D ambiguous. Trimming took off 2 bases at V and 5 bases at J, with 7 bases between the two ends. The CDR3 is made up of 14 amino acids. In germline, CDR1 is SNHLY, CDR2 FYNNEI. CDR3 protein: CASSEKRDNSPLHF. CDR3 nucleotides: TGTGCCAGCAGTGAAAAGAGAGATAATTCACCCCTCCACTTT.

This clone turned up a few times. The chain is built from TRBV2 and TRBJ1-6, with unresolved D. V lost 8 bases and J lost 8, with 19 bases in between. Germline assignment: CDR1 SNHLY and CDR2 FYNNEI. The CDR3 has 15 amino acids. Here the CDR3 reads CASRKLSQDHSPLHF. CDR3 in DNA: TGTGCCAGCCGCAAGCTAAGCCAGGATCATTCACCCCTCCACTTT.

The chain carries TRBV5-4 and TRBJ1-1; maybe TRBD1 (5 bases). The CDR3 loop spans 14 amino acids. CDR1 SGHNT and CDR2 YYREEE come from the germline V gene (reference sequence). Trimming removed 5 bases at V and 0 bases at J, with 11 bases between. For the CDR3, the DNA is TGTGCCAGCAGTCCGGGACTTCTGAACACTGAAGCTTTCTTT. It yields the protein CASSPGLLNTEAFF. The full variable domain, its missing parts supplied by reference TRBV5-4 and TRBJ1-1, is ETGVTQSPTHLIKTRGQQVTLRCSSQSGHNTVSWYQQALGQGPQFIFQYYREEENGRGNFPPRFSGLQFPNYSSELNVNALELDDSALYLCASSPGLLNTEAFFGQGTRLTVV.

The gene calls are TRBV29-1 and TRBJ2-1; D perhaps matches TRBD2 (5 bases). CDR3 length: 13 amino acids. From germline, CDR1 is SQVTM and CDR2 ANQGSEA. V lost 2 bases to trimming and J lost 6 bases, with 11 bases between them. CDR3 amino acids: CSVERGPPNEQFF. Here the CDR3 DNA reads TGCAGCGTTGAAAGAGGGCCGCCCAATGAGCAGTTCTTC.

This chain joins TRBV5-4 and TRBJ2-5; D might be TRBD1 (6 bases). V lost 3 bases, J lost 2 bases, and 14 bases lay in between. The CDR3 contains 15 residues. Germline V gives CDR1 SGHNT, CDR2 YYREEE (reference sequence). The CDR3: CASSSKTGQQETQYF. CDR3 DNA sequence: TGTGCCAGCAGCTCAAAAACGGGACAACAAGAGACCCAGTACTTC.

This clone was detected only a few times. This sequence joins TRBV4-1 and TRBJ2-3; no firm D call. Trimming shortened V by 2 bases and J by 0 bases, and 12 bases separated the two germline ends. There are 16 residues in the CDR3. Per germline, CDR1 MGHRA and CDR2 YSYEKL. The CDR3 DNA reads as TGCGCCAGCAGCCAACCATTCGCGCCCAGCACAGATACGCAGTATTTT. Translation gives CASSQPFAPSTDTQYF.

The chain couples TRBV18 to TRBJ2-1; TRBD2 aligns across 10 bases. The CDR3 has 16 amino acids. The V and J ends lost 5 bases and 6 bases, in that order; junction bases with no gene match: 10. Germline loops: CDR1 KGHSH, CDR2 LQKENI. CDR3: CASSSVAGGAFNEQFF. CDR3 nucleotides: TGTGCCAGCTCATCGGTAGCGGGGGGTGCCTTCAATGAGCAGTTCTTC. Based on the CDR3 plus reference TRBV18 and TRBJ2-1, the full variable domain is NAGVMQNPRHLVRRRGQEARLRCSPMKGHSHVYWYRQLPEEGLKFMVYLQKENIIDESGMPKERFSAEFPKEGPSILRIQQVVRGDSAAYFCASSSVAGGAFNEQFFGPGTRLTVL.

CDR3 bases: TGTGCCAGCAGTGAGACGGGGTGGGAGACCCAGTACTTC. It codes for CASSETGWETQYF. V gene TRBV25-1 combines with J gene TRBJ2-5, with D maybe TRBD2 (5 bases). This CDR3 has 13 amino acids. Trimming cost V 3 bases and J 5 bases, with 10 bases left between them. CDR1 and CDR2 (germline): MGHDK, SYGVNS.

The J gene is TRBJ2-1, the V gene TRBV7-3, with 7 bases fitting TRBD2. Germline V gene lookup returns CDR1 SGHTA and CDR2 FQGTGA. Trimming removed 2 bases from V and 7 bases from J; junction bases left unmatched: 5. The CDR3 runs to 14 residues. The CDR3 DNA sequence: TGTGCCAGCAGCTTAGGACTAGTCGGGAATGAGCAGTTCTTC. Amino acid sequence: CASSLGLVGNEQFF.

This chain joins TRBV29-1 and TRBJ2-1; D remains ambiguous. V was trimmed by 6 bases and J by 6 bases, leaving 9 bases between them. This CDR3 has 11 residues. Germline CDR1 SQVTM, CDR2 ANQGSEA. The CDR3 here is CSVGSGNEQFF. The CDR3 DNA reads as TGCAGCGTGGGTTCAGGCAATGAGCAGTTCTTC.

This chain connects TRBV20-1 to TRBJ2-5; D not resolved. From germline, CDR1 is DFQATT and CDR2 SNEGSKA (reference sequence). The CDR3 length is 11 residues. The ends were cut back, 6 bases at V and 2 bases at J, with 7 bases in the middle. CDR3 loop: CSAQEQETQYF. The CDR3 region has the DNA TGCAGTGCCCAGGAACAAGAGACCCAGTACTTC.

The rearrangement links TRBV5-6 to TRBJ2-2; D remains ambiguous. Germline CDR1 reads SGHDT; CDR2 reads YYEEEE. CDR3 length equals 18 residues. The V end lost 0 bases, the J end lost 4 bases, and 19 bases lay between the germline ends. The CDR3 is CASSLALGFGSGTGELFF. CDR3 nucleotide sequence: TGTGCCAGCAGCTTGGCCCTAGGTTTCGGGTCGGGCACCGGGGAGCTGTTTTTT.

J is TRBJ1-3 and V is TRBV6-1; no definite D call. Trimming removed 2 bases at V and 0 bases at J, with 11 bases between. CDR3 length: 16 residues. The V gene's germline CDR1 is MNHNS and CDR2 SASEGT. As DNA, the CDR3 is TGTGCCAGCAGTGAAACAGTTCGGCCCTCTGGAAACACCATATATTTT. Amino acid sequence: CASSETVRPSGNTIYF.

J is TRBJ2-1 and V is TRBV28; 10 bases line up with TRBD2. The CDR3 loop spans 17 amino acids. With V trimmed by 2 bases and J by 7 bases, 11 bases remained unmatched. CDR1 MDHEN and CDR2 SYDVKM come from the germline V gene. CDR3 loop: CASSLTQSGGAGNEQFF. The CDR3 region has the DNA TGTGCCAGCAGTTTAACGCAAAGCGGGGGGGCGGGGAATGAGCAGTTCTTC.